One and the same sample provided the 17 T cell receptor beta chains below, sequenced in a study of beta chain features in type 1 diabetes (dated by TCRdb to 2016 to 2019). No antigen has been identified for these receptors. Points the paper makes about the study in general: A moderate but significant shortening of TCRB CDR3 length was observed in type 1 diabetes patients in all four CD4+ subsets.

The protocol used for the library was the immunoSEQ multiplex PCR assay. All of the isolated RNA was reverse transcribed with the High Capacity cDNA Reverse Transcription Kit, so expressed TCRB transcripts were sequenced. Imported from immuneACCESS, the table was reduced by TCRdb to in-frame sequences with V and J called. These copies leave out some clones; in studies compared against another copy, an unresolved V gene accounts for under half, and the cause of the remainder is not known. Counted in this sample were about 740,000 clones; 10% to 15% of them appeared once. The top ten hold less than 0.025% of the sample. The specimen was naive CD4+ T cells from blood. Read against the paper, the sample's cell subset or site label means: true naive CD4+ T cells. These receptors were taken from a man aged 18-30 years with type 1 diabetes.

This clone turned up a few times. This chain joins TRBV2 and TRBJ1-1; D perhaps matches TRBD1 (5 bases). V was pared by 3 bases and J by 10 bases, with 9 bases between. There are 11 residues in the CDR3. Germline lookup yields CDR1 SNHLY and CDR2 FYNNEI. The CDR3 nucleotides read TGTGCCAGCAGTGAGGGCGGGGGAGCTTTCTTT. Protein: CASSEGGGAFF.

A few counts support this clone. J is TRBJ1-1 and V is TRBV2; no definite D call. This CDR3 is built from 13 residues. CDR1 SNHLY and CDR2 FYNNEI come from the germline V gene. V was clipped by 1 base and J by 7 bases, with 10 bases between them. CDR3 nucleotide sequence: TGTGCCAGCAGTGAAGATGGAAGTGTTGAAGCTTTCTTT. As protein: CASSEDGSVEAFF.

With regard to this clone: Other DNA variants within this sample encode the same CDR3. This chain uses TRBV18 with TRBJ2-5, with D hard to call. Deletions cut 2 bases from V and 5 bases from J, with 9 bases between. The CDR3 runs 13 residues. Germline V gene sequence: CDR1 KGHSH, CDR2 LQKENI. The DNA of the CDR3 is TGTGCCAGCTCACCAAGGGAAAGGGAGACCCAGTACTTC. Its translation is CASSPRERETQYF.

J is TRBJ2-3 and V is TRBV7-6; no reliable D call. V lost 5 bases, J lost 2 bases, and 11 bases lay in between. CDR1 and CDR2 from the germline V gene are SGHVS and FNYEAQ. The CDR3 consists of 14 residues. The CDR3 DNA follows: TGTGCCAGCAGCCCCACCGCTGACACAGATACGCAGTATTTT. Its protein is CASSPTADTDTQYF.

J is TRBJ2-5 and V is TRBV29-1, with 7 nucleotides matching TRBD1. The DNA end favors TRBJ2-7, so the J call may be wrong. The CDR3 is 13 residues long. Germline V gene data show CDR1 as SQVTM and CDR2 as ANQGSEA. The CDR3 DNA is TGCAGCGTTCTTATGGACAGGCCCTACGAGCAGTACTTC. Amino acid sequence: CSVLMDRPYEQYF.

The chain joins TRBV30 to TRBJ1-1, with 8 bases that match TRBD1. This CDR3 is built from 15 residues. V dropped 2 bases and J dropped 2; count of bases not matched to a gene: 7. CDR1 and CDR2 (germline): GTSNPN, SVGIG (reference sequence). The CDR3 reads CAWSWGDRTNTEAFF. The CDR3 nucleotides read TGTGCCTGGAGTTGGGGGGACAGGACAAACACTGAAGCTTTCTTT.

A note on this clone: At the DNA level, this CDR3 is encoded by other sequences in the same sample as well. J is TRBJ1-2 and V is TRBV30, with 7 bases fitting TRBD1. This CDR3 is 11 amino acids long. The germline V gene encodes CDR1 GTSNPN and CDR2 SVGIG (reference sequence). J gave up 7 bases and V 1 base, and 0 bases lay outside the gene matches. The CDR3 DNA reads TGTGCCTGGAGTGACAGGGGTGGCTACACCTTC. Protein: CAWSDRGGYTF. Variable domain in full (rest from reference TRBV30 and TRBJ1-2): SQTIHQWPATLVQPVGSPLSLECTVEGTSNPNLYWYRQAAGRGLQLLFYSVGIGQISSEVPQNLSASRPQDRQFILSSKKLLLSDSGFYLCAWSDRGGYTFGSGTRLTVV.

The chain uses TRBV7-2 and TRBJ2-5; D not certain. CDR1 is SGHTA, CDR2 FQGNSA, per germline. This CDR3 is built from 14 residues. V was cut by 2 bases and J by 1 base, with 8 bases left in between. CDR3 sequence (DNA): TGTGCCAGCAGCTTATACGGCAGCCAAGAGACCCAGTACTTC. It codes for CASSLYGSQETQYF.

V usage is TRBV10-3 and J usage is TRBJ2-4, with D perhaps given as TRBD1 or TRBD2 (5 bases each). The germline gives CDR1 ENHRY, CDR2 SYGVKD. Between the trimmed V and J ends, which lost 0 bases and 0 bases, there was a span of 12 bases. This CDR3 comprises 17 residues. The CDR3, as DNA: TGTGCCATCAGTGAGTCGGGGACCTCCCTAGCCAAAAACATTCAGTACTTC. Protein product: CAISESGTSLAKNIQYF.

The V and J genes are TRBV29-1 and TRBJ1-1, with 7 bases identical to TRBD1. Germline-derived CDR1 and CDR2 are SQVTM and ANQGSEA. This CDR3 has 12 amino acids. Trimming took 7 bases from V and 4 from J; bases not matched to a gene: 6. The CDR3 bases are TGCAGCGGCAGGGGGGCCGGCACTGAAGCTTTCTTT. Translation: CSGRGAGTEAFF.

The genes are TRBV6-1 and TRBJ2-5, with 8 nucleotides matching TRBD1. The CDR3 covers 13 residues. V lost 6 bases to trimming and J lost 4 bases; unmatched junction nucleotides: 4. Germline CDR1 and CDR2: MNHNS and SASEGT. This CDR3 reads CASRDRALETQYF. In DNA form, the CDR3 reads TGTGCCAGCAGGGACAGGGCCCTAGAGACCCAGTACTTC.

The chain combines TRBV5-4 with TRBJ2-7; 9 nucleotides align to TRBD1. CDR1 and CDR2 from the germline V gene are SGHNT and YYREEE (reference sequence). This CDR3 is built from 16 residues. Trimming removed 0 bases from V and 5 bases from J; junction bases left unmatched: 9. As DNA, the CDR3 is TGTGCCAGCAGCTTGGGTCGCCACGACAGGGGGGACGAGCAGTACTTC. Its protein product is CASSLGRHDRGDEQYF. The full variable domain, completed using reference TRBV5-4 and TRBJ2-7, is ETGVTQSPTHLIKTRGQQVTLRCSSQSGHNTVSWYQQALGQGPQFIFQYYREEENGRGNFPPRFSGLQFPNYSSELNVNALELDDSALYLCASSLGRHDRGDEQYFGPGTRLTVT.

DNA for the CDR3: TGTGCCAGCAGTGAACTTCAGTTACAAGAGACCCAGTACTTC. It specifies CASSELQLQETQYF. The V gene is TRBV6-1, the J gene TRBJ2-5; D not certain. From germline, CDR1 is MNHNS and CDR2 SASEGT. CDR3 length: 14 residues. The V end lost 2 bases, the J end lost 2 bases, and 9 bases lay between the germline ends.

The V gene is TRBV9, the J gene TRBJ2-3; tentatively, D is TRBD1 or TRBD2 (5 bases each). Germline assignment: CDR1 SGDLS and CDR2 YYNGEE. CDR3 length equals 18 residues. The V and J ends lost 1 base and 3 bases respectively, with 21 bases between them. The CDR3 sequence is CASSVSPGTPQRTDTQYF. The CDR3 DNA follows: TGTGCCAGCAGCGTATCCCCTGGGACGCCCCAGCGGACAGATACGCAGTATTTT.

This clone has just a few counts. CDR3 region: CAAQQGNTEAFF. CDR3 bases: TGTGCCGCCCAACAGGGGAACACTGAAGCTTTCTTT. The chain joins TRBV2 to TRBJ1-1; the D gene is possibly TRBD1 (6 bases). The CDR3 covers 12 residues. Germline loops: CDR1 SNHLY, CDR2 FYNNEI. V was pared by 11 bases and J by 1 base, with 11 bases between.

The chain links TRBV18 to TRBJ2-7, with 7 bases lining up with TRBD2. CDR1 and CDR2 (germline): KGHSH, LQKENI. The CDR3 sequence is 16 residues long. With V trimmed by 1 base and J by 5 bases, 11 bases remained unmatched. The CDR3: CASSPLTGGLLDEQYF. CDR3 nucleotide sequence: TGTGCCAGCTCACCACTCACGGGAGGCCTACTCGACGAGCAGTACTTC.

This clone occurred a few times. V is TRBV2 and J is TRBJ1-6; D is undetermined. Trimming took off 2 bases at V and 5 bases at J, with 13 bases between the two ends. The CDR3 spans 16 residues. The V gene's germline CDR1 is SNHLY and CDR2 FYNNEI. CDR3 loop: CASSERATRDNSPLHF. The CDR3 DNA follows: TGTGCCAGCAGTGAAAGAGCCACCCGGGATAATTCACCCCTCCACTTT.